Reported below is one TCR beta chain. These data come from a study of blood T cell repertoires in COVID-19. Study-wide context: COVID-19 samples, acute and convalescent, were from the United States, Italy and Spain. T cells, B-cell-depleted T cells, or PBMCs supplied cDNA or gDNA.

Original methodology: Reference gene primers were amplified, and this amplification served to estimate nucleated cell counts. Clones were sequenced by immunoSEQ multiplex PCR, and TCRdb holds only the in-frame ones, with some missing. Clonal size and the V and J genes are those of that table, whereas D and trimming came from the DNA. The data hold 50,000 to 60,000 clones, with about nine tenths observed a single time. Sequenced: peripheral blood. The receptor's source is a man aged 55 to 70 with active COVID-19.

CDR3 in amino acids: CASSLNRDYQETQYF. The CDR3 DNA reads as TGTGCCAGCTCACTAAACCGGGACTACCAAGAGACCCAGTACTTC. The rearrangement uses TRBV18 and TRBJ2-5, with D possibly matching TRBD2 (6 bases). Germline V gives CDR1 KGHSH, CDR2 LQKENI. V gave up 4 bases and J gave up 0 bases, with 12 bases separating them. This CDR3 contains 15 residues.